This passage covers 27 T cell receptor beta chains from one sample sequenced in a study of T-cell reconstitution after alpha-beta-depleted transplantation in children. Researchers prepared the TCRbeta library using unique molecular identifiers, the study reports. A single record per CDR3 protein comes from TCRdb applying MiXCR to the PCR reads. The sample carries hundreds of thousands of distinct CDR3 sequences, approximately 16% recorded once. The sequencing here drew on PBMCs from the stem cell graft donor, taken from the stem cell graft. The receptors shown here come from a human donor who donated a stem cell graft to a child with acute myeloid leukemia.

The CDR3 loop is CASSPDRGYYGYTF. For the CDR3, the DNA is TGTGCCAGCAGCCCCGACAGGGGTTACTATGGCTACACCTTC. The chain combines TRBV7-8 with TRBJ1-2; 8 nucleotides match TRBD1. The ends lost 5 bases at V and 3 bases at J; junction bases unmatched: 5. Germline CDR1 is SGHVS and CDR2 is FQNEAQ. The CDR3 is 14 residues long.

This clonotype was found a few times. This chain links TRBV25-1 with TRBJ1-1; D call uncertain. Trimming removed 3 bases at V and 1 base at J, with 15 bases between. The CDR3 contains 16 residues. In germline, CDR1 is MGHDK, CDR2 SYGVNS. CDR3 protein: CASSDAKGWANTEAFF. CDR3 bases: TGTGCCAGCAGTGATGCGAAAGGGTGGGCGAACACTGAAGCTTTCTTT. Full variable domain (outside the CDR3, taken from reference TRBV25-1 and TRBJ1-1): EADIYQTPRYLVIGTGKKITLECSQTMGHDKMYWYQQDPGMELHLIHYSYGVNSTEKGDLSSESTVSRIRTEHFPLTLESARPSHTSQYLCASSDAKGWANTEAFFGQGTRLTVV.

This clonotype was found many times. The chain carries TRBV20-1 and TRBJ1-5; D is unclear. This CDR3 spans 14 amino acids. Germline CDR1 DFQATT, CDR2 SNEGSKA (reference sequence). V was cut by 3 bases and J by 1 base, with 10 bases left in between. CDR3 in DNA: TGCAGTGCTAGCCTCCCGGGAAGCAATCAGCCCCAGCATTTT. Protein: CSASLPGSNQPQHF.

The sample holds many counts of this clonotype. The chain uses TRBV4-2 and TRBJ1-4, with TRBD1 matching 9 bases. The CDR3 spans 15 residues. The germline gives CDR1 LGHNA, CDR2 YNFKEQ. J gave up 4 bases and V 6 bases, and 6 bases lay outside the gene matches. The CDR3 loop is CASSSTGGNNEKLFF. CDR3 DNA: TGTGCCAGCAGTTCCACAGGGGGCAATAATGAAAAACTGTTTTTT.

This clonotype was counted many times. The rearrangement uses TRBV6-1 and TRBJ2-1, with D uncertain. This CDR3 contains 14 residues. Germline V gene lookup returns CDR1 MNHNS and CDR2 SASEGT. V lost 6 bases to trimming and J lost 4 bases, with 13 bases between them. CDR3 in amino acids: CASSPGSTYNEQFF. The CDR3 DNA follows: TGTGCCAGCAGCCCCGGGTCCACTTACAATGAGCAGTTCTTC.

The chain joins TRBV12-3 or TRBV12-4 to TRBJ2-7, with 9 bases identical to TRBD2. V lost 3 bases and J lost 2; bases outside the gene matches: 11. There are 17 residues in the CDR3. For the CDR3, the DNA is TGTGCCAGCAGTTTGGGGGGGTTGGGACTAGCCACCTACGAGCAGTACTTC. It specifies CASSLGGLGLATYEQYF.

This clonotype has a count of ten or more. V and J are TRBV4-3 and TRBJ2-1; 7 bases are a match to TRBD2. After removal of 4 bases from V and 5 bases from J, the junction contained 5 bases not matched to a gene. CDR3 size: 14 residues. Per germline, CDR1 LGHNA and CDR2 YSLEER. CDR3 coding DNA: TGCGCCAGCAGCCTCCATGGGGGGGACAATGAGCAGTTCTTC. Its translation: CASSLHGGDNEQFF.

In its sample, this clonotype was seen many times. The chain has TRBV5-5 and TRBJ2-1; TRBD2 matches 11 bases. The CDR3 contains 18 residues. The junction had 7 bases not matched to a gene; V was cut back by 0 bases and J by 2 bases. CDR1 is SGHKS and CDR2 is YYEKEE in the germline V gene (reference sequence). The CDR3 loop reads CASSLALASGGTYNEQFF. CDR3 nucleotides: TGTGCCAGCAGCTTGGCGCTAGCTAGCGGGGGGACCTACAATGAGCAGTTCTTC.

About this clonotype: A much larger clone sits a single nucleotide away, making a read error possible. This sequence joins TRBV29-1 and TRBJ2-7; perhaps TRBD2 as D (6 bases). Germline loops: CDR1 SQVTM, CDR2 ANQGSEA. This CDR3 region has 12 residues. CDR3 sequence reads: CSIETSRDDQYF. The CDR3 bases are TGCAGCATAGAGACATCGCGGGACGACCAGTACTTC.

This clonotype has only a few counts. The chain is built from TRBV5-1 and TRBJ2-5; TRBD2 agrees at 8 bases. Germline V gene data show CDR1 as SGHRS and CDR2 as YFSETQ. The CDR3 is 15 amino acids. With V trimmed by 1 base and J by 5 bases, 7 bases remained unmatched. CDR3 in amino acids: CASSLQRGPQETQYF. As DNA, the CDR3 is TGCGCCAGCAGCTTGCAGCGGGGGCCCCAGGAGACCCAGTACTTC. Full variable domain (rest looked up from reference TRBV5-1 and TRBJ2-5): KAGVTQTPRYLIKTRGQQVTLSCSPISGHRSVSWYQQTPGQGLQFLFEYFSETQRNKGNFPGRFSGRQFSNSRSEMNVSTLELGDSALYLCASSLQRGPQETQYFGPGTRLLVL.

This clonotype was counted many times. This sequence joins TRBV20-1 and TRBJ2-5; a possible D gene is TRBD2 (6 bases). V lost 5 bases to trimming and J lost 4 bases, with 14 bases between them. Germline CDR1 reads DFQATT; CDR2 reads SNEGSKA (reference sequence). This CDR3 has 13 amino acids. CDR3 DNA: TGCAGTGCTCTCCGGGGGAGGTCAGAGACCCAGTACTTC. Residues: CSALRGRSETQYF.

The chain recombines TRBV6-1 with TRBJ1-1; no firm D call. Trimming took off 2 bases at V and 14 bases at J, with 15 bases between the two ends. The CDR3 consists of 12 residues. Germline CDR1 reads MNHNS; CDR2 reads SASEGT. Here the CDR3 DNA reads TGTGCCAGCAGTGAATGGGAGGGTAAAGGGTTCTTT. It specifies CASSEWEGKGFF.

This chain joins TRBV15 and TRBJ2-1; tentative D call: TRBD2 (7 bases). Germline V gene lookup returns CDR1 LNHNV and CDR2 YYDKDF (reference sequence). V was trimmed by 8 bases and J by 9 bases, leaving 20 bases between them. The length of the CDR3 is 14 residues. The CDR3 sequence: CATAGEGGSLEQFF. The CDR3 DNA is TGTGCCACCGCCGGGGAGGGGGGGTCCCTTGAGCAGTTCTTC.

This chain uses TRBV20-1 with TRBJ1-5; D is undetermined. Trimming shortened V by 0 bases and J by 2 bases, and 11 bases separated the two germline ends. The CDR3 covers 15 residues. Germline V gene data show CDR1 as DFQATT and CDR2 as SNEGSKA (reference sequence). The chain's CDR3 is CSAREANLGNQPQHF. The CDR3, as DNA: TGCAGTGCTAGAGAGGCAAATCTGGGCAATCAGCCCCAGCATTTT.

This clonotype was seen at least ten times. The rearrangement uses TRBV7-2 and TRBJ2-1; D gene ambiguous. Germline CDR1 SGHTA, CDR2 FQGNSA. The CDR3 is 15 amino acids. Trimming cost V 0 bases and J 6 bases, with 12 bases left between them. For the CDR3, the DNA is TGTGCCAGCAGCTTAGCGGCAAGTACGGCCAATGAGCAGTTCTTC. Translation: CASSLAASTANEQFF.

This clonotype was observed a few times. The genes are TRBV5-1 and TRBJ2-2, with D possibly TRBD1 on 6 matching bases. This CDR3 has 15 residues. CDR1 and CDR2 (germline): SGHRS, YFSETQ. V was pared by 2 bases and J by 3 bases, with 11 bases between. CDR3 amino acids: CASSLQGVDTGELFF. The CDR3 DNA reads as TGCGCCAGCAGCTTACAGGGCGTTGACACCGGGGAGCTGTTTTTT.

This chain uses TRBV11-2 with TRBJ1-3, with D unclear. Germline values: CDR1 SGHAT, CDR2 FQNNGV. CDR3 length equals 18 residues. Trimming took 0 bases from V and 2 from J, leaving 17 bases between them. CDR3 loop: CASSLEGGLNWPGNTIYF. The CDR3 nucleotides are TGTGCCAGCAGCTTAGAAGGAGGGCTAAACTGGCCTGGAAACACCATATATTTT. Together with reference TRBV11-2 and TRBJ1-3, the CDR3 gives the full variable domain: EAGVAQSPRYKIIEKRQSVAFWCNPISGHATLYWYQQILGQGPKLLIQFQNNGVVDDSQLPKDRFSAERLKGVDSTLKIQPAKLEDSAVYLCASSLEGGLNWPGNTIYFGEGSWLTVV.

The V and J genes are TRBV12-3 or TRBV12-4 and TRBJ1-2; D might be TRBD1 (6 bases). This CDR3 spans 14 amino acids. V lost 5 bases to trimming and J lost 2 bases, with 12 bases between them. Written as DNA, the CDR3 is TGTGCCAGCAGTCGGGACACCAGAAACTATGGCTACACCTTC. Protein: CASSRDTRNYGYTF.

The chain employs TRBV4-3 and TRBJ2-2; D perhaps matches TRBD2 (5 bases). Germline-derived CDR1 and CDR2 are LGHNA and YSLEER. The CDR3 is made up of 17 amino acids. V was trimmed by 3 bases and J by 0 bases, leaving 14 bases between them. CDR3 residues: CASSHPGVRANTGELFF. The CDR3 coding sequence is TGCGCCAGCAGCCACCCCGGGGTGAGAGCGAACACCGGGGAGCTGTTTTTT.

This clonotype occurred a few times. It may be a read error: a sequence one base away is much more abundant. The chain recombines TRBV28 with TRBJ1-4; a weak D match, TRBD1 (6 bases). CDR1 and CDR2 from the germline V gene are MDHEN and SYDVKM. The V and J ends lost 6 bases and 4 bases respectively, with 12 bases between them. This CDR3 spans 14 amino acids. DNA for the CDR3: TGTGCCAGCAGCGAGACAGGCCATAATGAAAAACTGTTTTTT. Translating it yields CASSETGHNEKLFF.

This chain uses TRBV11-2 with TRBJ2-7, with 9 bases matching TRBD2. Germline trimming cut 3 bases from V and 7 bases from J; bases unmatched to any gene: 4. CDR1 is SGHAT, CDR2 FQNNGV, per germline. This CDR3 region has 13 residues. This CDR3 reads CASSLRGGWEQYV. In DNA, the CDR3 is TGTGCCAGCAGCTTGCGGGGGGGATGGGAGCAGTACGTC.

V is TRBV13 and J is TRBJ2-1; 8 bases fit TRBD2. Per germline, CDR1 PRHDT and CDR2 FYEKMQ (reference sequence). This CDR3 has 18 residues. V shed 1 base and J 8 bases; nucleotides not matched to a gene: 16. Here the CDR3 reads CASSLDSSPGLELHEQFF. The CDR3 region has the DNA TGTGCCAGCAGCTTAGACTCCTCCCCGGGACTAGAGCTGCATGAGCAGTTCTTC.

This clonotype was observed at least ten times. This sequence joins TRBV29-1 and TRBJ2-1, with no clear D. V lost 1 base and J lost 10, with 11 bases in between. The CDR3 runs to 12 residues. From germline, CDR1 is SQVTM and CDR2 ANQGSEA. CDR3 loop: CSVEVVGYEQFF. CDR3 bases: TGCAGCGTTGAAGTGGTCGGATACGAGCAGTTCTTC.

The chain recombines TRBV11-2 with TRBJ1-1, with 8 bases aligning to TRBD1. After removal of 7 bases from V and 5 bases from J, the junction contained 15 bases not matched to a gene. The V gene's germline CDR1 is SGHAT and CDR2 FQNNGV. CDR3 length: 16 amino acids. The CDR3 protein is CASNPNDRGRETEAFF. As DNA, the CDR3 is TGTGCCAGCAACCCCAACGACAGGGGTCGAGAAACTGAAGCTTTCTTT.

This clonotype was seen ten or more times. This chain uses TRBV20-1 with TRBJ1-6; D is unresolved. V was cut by 0 bases and J by 8 bases, with 20 bases left in between. CDR1 and CDR2 from the germline V gene are DFQATT and SNEGSKA (reference sequence). The CDR3 has 17 amino acids. The CDR3 DNA reads TGCAGTGCTAGAGACCGGAGCAATACGCCATACTATTCACCCCTCCACTTT. Encoded protein: CSARDRSNTPYYSPLHF.

The rearrangement uses TRBV4-2 and TRBJ1-5; 8 bases are a match to TRBD1. After removal of 4 bases from V and 7 bases from J, the junction contained 9 bases not matched to a gene. The length of the CDR3 is 15 residues. Germline CDR1 and CDR2: LGHNA and YNFKEQ. The CDR3 nucleotides read TGTGCCAGCAGCCCGGGGACAGGCCTAGGGCAGCCCCAGCATTTT. The encoded protein is CASSPGTGLGQPQHF.

This clonotype was detected ten times or more. As DNA, the CDR3 is TGCAGTGCTCTACAGGGAACCGACTATAATTCACCCCTCCACTTT. Protein sequence: CSALQGTDYNSPLHF. The chain combines TRBV20-1 with TRBJ1-6; D is perhaps TRBD1 (6 bases). The V end was cut by 5 bases, the J end by 3 bases, with 14 bases between. CDR1 and CDR2 from the germline V gene are DFQATT and SNEGSKA (reference sequence). The CDR3 consists of 15 residues.